This passage covers 21 T cell receptor beta chains from one sample sequenced in a study of tumor-infiltrating lymphocytes in primary liver carcinoma. Total RNA and DNA came together from roughly 20-30 mg of bulk tissue without cell sorting. Making TCR beta cDNA involved around 510 ng total RNA and a constant-region primer. Libraries of TCR beta came from three nested multiplex PCR rounds with slightly modified ARM-PCR. PCR rounds one and two used TRBV1-TRBV30 forward primers with a C-beta reverse primer for about 9 cycles each. TCRdb recomputed calls from the multiplex PCR reads with MiXCR, one row per CDR3 protein. The table records more than 70,000 distinct CDR3 sequences, 72% of them present only once. Sequencing was carried out using liver tumor tissue from sampling region 1. Subset here: tumor region T1, superior pole. The receptors stem from a man aged 35 to 55 with primary liver carcinoma and hepatitis B virus infection.

This clonotype was counted ten times or more. CDR3 in DNA: TGTGCCAGCAGCTTGTACCATAACACTGAAGCTTTCTTT. It codes for CASSLYHNTEAFF. This chain links TRBV5-6 with TRBJ1-1; no reliable D call. There are 13 residues in the CDR3. The germline V gene encodes CDR1 SGHDT and CDR2 YYEEEE. Trimming cost V 1 base and J 2 bases, with 6 bases left between them.

This clonotype showed up many times. The rearrangement links TRBV29-1 to TRBJ2-6; the D is unclear. CDR1 SQVTM and CDR2 ANQGSEA come from the germline V gene. The CDR3 covers 13 residues. The V gene lost 5 bases and the J gene lost 0 bases, with 5 bases spanning the gap. As DNA, the CDR3 is TGCAGCGTTATGGTCTCTGGGGCCAACGTCCTGACTTTC. It specifies CSVMVSGANVLTF.

In the case of this clonotype: No conserved phenylalanine or tryptophan is present at the end of the CDR3, so a read error is the likely explanation. The chain uses TRBV4-2 and TRBJ2-1, with a weak D call TRBD2 (7 bases). The V and J ends lost 3 bases and 9 bases respectively, with 18 bases between them. Germline CDR1 is LGHNA and CDR2 is YNFKEQ. The CDR3 is 15 amino acids. The CDR3 DNA reads as TGTGCCAGCAGCCAGGACTTAGGGGGGGGCGGTGAGCAGTTCTTA. This gives the protein CASSQDLGGGGEQFL.

The rearrangement uses TRBV19 and TRBJ2-1, with 11 nucleotides matching TRBD2. From germline, CDR1 is LNHDA and CDR2 SQIVND (reference sequence). The trim removed 5 bases at V and 6 bases at J, leaving 9 bases unmatched. This CDR3 region has 16 residues. DNA for the CDR3: TGTGCCAGTAGTCTGGGACTAGCGGTCTCATTCAATGAGCAGTTCTTC. Translating it yields CASSLGLAVSFNEQFF.

In regard to this clonotype: Germline is not matched at one junction end, which may reflect a read error. V usage is TRBV29-1 and J usage is TRBJ2-3; D may be TRBD1 or TRBD2 (5 bases each). Germline CDR1 reads SQVTM; CDR2 reads ANQGSEA. The CDR3 is 12 amino acids. The CDR3 loop is CSVAGIRLGEYF. The CDR3 DNA sequence: TGTAGCGTGGCAGGGATACGCCTCGGGGAGTATTTT.

On this clonotype itself: Germline is not matched at one junction end, which may reflect a read error. V usage is TRBV28 and J usage is TRBJ1-1; maybe TRBD1 (5 bases). This CDR3 comprises 11 residues. CDR1 is MDHEN and CDR2 is SYDVKM in the germline V gene. The CDR3 nucleotides read TGTGCCAGCAGCCCCGGGGCTGAAGCTTCATTT. Its translation: CASSPGAEASF.

This clonotype was counted between two and nine times. This chain joins TRBV25-1 and TRBJ1-4, with a possible D match to TRBD1 (6 bases). The CDR3 loop spans 14 amino acids. The germline CDR1 and CDR2 sequences are MGHDK and SYGVNS. Trimming stripped 4 bases from V and 3 bases from J, with 9 bases between. The CDR3 loop reads CASSGDRSNEKLFF. CDR3 in DNA: TGTGCCAGCAGTGGTGACAGGTCTAATGAAAAACTGTTTTTT.

In this sample, this clonotype turned up once. J is TRBJ2-1 and V is TRBV4-2; 7 positions match TRBD1. The germline V gene has CDR1 LGHNA and CDR2 YNFKEQ. The CDR3 contains 18 residues. J gave up 11 bases and V 0 bases, and 19 bases lay outside the gene matches. CDR3 residues: CASSQEGDSAYSYDKQFF. CDR3 DNA sequence: TGTGCCAGCAGCCAAGAAGGGGACAGCGCCTACTCCTACGATAAGCAGTTCTTC.

Details on this clonotype: Germline is not matched at one junction end, which may reflect a read error. The gene calls are TRBV6-5 and TRBJ2-5, with 7 positions matching TRBD1. The CDR3 sequence is 13 residues long. From germline, CDR1 is MNHEY and CDR2 SVGAGI. The CDR3 nucleotides read TGTGTCGGCGCGACAGGGCCCCAAGAGACCCAGTACTTT. Its protein product is CVGATGPQETQYF.

Concerning this clonotype itself: The junction and the germline gene differ at one end; a read error may be behind it. The V and J genes are TRBV2 and TRBJ2-3; D might be TRBD2 (5 bases). CDR3 size: 15 residues. Per the germline V gene, CDR1 is SNHLY and CDR2 is FYNNEI. CDR3 in DNA: TGTGCCAGCAGTGAACTCCCGTCGTTGGGAGATACGCTGTATTTT. Its translation: CASSELPSLGDTLYF. The whole variable domain, filled in from reference TRBV2 and TRBJ2-3, reads EPEVTQTPSHQVTQMGQEVILRCVPISNHLYFYWYRQILGQKVEFLVSFYNNEISEKSEIFDDQFSVERPDGSNFTLKIRSTKLEDSAMYFCASSELPSLGDTLYFGPGTRLTVL.

As regards this clonotype: One end of the junction is discordant with germline, which a read error may explain. The V call is TRBV11-2, the J call TRBJ1-2; D uncertain. Germline-derived CDR1 and CDR2 are SGHAT and FQNNGV. CDR3 length: 14 amino acids. The CDR3 is CASSLGQQSYGYTF. CDR3 DNA: TGTGCCAGTAGCTTAGGTCAGCAGAGCTATGGTTACACCTTC.

This sequence joins TRBV11-2 and TRBJ2-5; D is unclear. CDR1 SGHAT and CDR2 FQNNGV come from the germline V gene. V was shortened by 9 bases and J by 0 bases, with 20 bases between the two germline ends. The CDR3 length is 16 residues. The CDR3 spells CASRSWDSVHQETQYF. As DNA, the CDR3 is TGTGCCAGTAGATCCTGGGATTCGGTCCACCAAGAGACCCAGTACTTC.

This clonotype is classed as medium-sized. The chain recombines TRBV29-1 with TRBJ2-2, with D tentatively TRBD2 (5 bases). Germline CDR1 is SQVTM and CDR2 is ANQGSEA. This CDR3 has 13 residues. The CDR3 coding sequence is TGCAGTGCGTGGCGGGTAAACACCGGGGAGCTGTTTTTT. It encodes CSAWRVNTGELFF.

With respect to this clonotype: One end of the junction is discordant with germline, which a read error may explain. The CDR3 region is CASTSRMVGSYNEQFF. CDR3 nucleotides: TGTGCCAGCACCTCTCGGATGGTAGGTAGCTACAACGAGCAGTTCTTC. The V call is TRBV11-2, the J call TRBJ2-1; D gene ambiguous. This CDR3 spans 16 amino acids. Germline assignment: CDR1 SGHAT and CDR2 FQNNGV.

The chain employs TRBV12-3 or TRBV12-4 and TRBJ2-7, with TRBD2 as a possible D gene (6 bases). The germline V and J ends were trimmed by 3 bases and 5 bases, with 8 bases remaining between them. CDR3 length equals 12 residues. The CDR3 sequence is CASSLGTDEQYF. The CDR3 bases are TGTGCCAGCAGTTTGGGGACTGACGAGCAGTACTTC.

For this clonotype: The junction shows a germline mismatch at one end, possibly a read error. This chain connects TRBV7-9 to TRBJ2-1; no firm D call. Germline V gene data show CDR1 as SEHNR and CDR2 as FQNEAQ (reference sequence). The CDR3 sequence is 12 residues long. As DNA, the CDR3 is TGTGCCATCAGCCTTTTAGAGCAGTTCTCCATCTTC. This gives the protein CAISLLEQFSIF.

A word on this clonotype: The junction departs from the called germline gene at one end, perhaps through a read error. The chain couples TRBV6-2 or TRBV6-3 to TRBJ2-1; 11 bases are a match to TRBD1. The CDR3 is 13 amino acids. Germline CDR1 reads MNHEY; CDR2 reads SVGEGT. CDR3 in amino acids: CASCYKSGTGGFF. CDR3 DNA sequence: TGTGCCAGCTGTTACAAGTCCGGGACAGGGGGGTTCTTC.

This clonotype is labeled as medium-sized. This chain links TRBV4-1 with TRBJ2-7, with 8 bases matching TRBD2. This CDR3 has 14 residues. Germline V CDR1 and CDR2: MGHRA, YSYEKL. V gave up 0 bases and J gave up 7 bases; unmatched junction bases: 5. The CDR3 sequence: CASSQDQLAEEQYF. DNA for the CDR3: TGCGCCAGCAGCCAAGATCAACTAGCGGAAGAGCAGTACTTC.

This clonotype showed up many times. This sequence joins TRBV6-5 and TRBJ1-3; maybe TRBD1 (6 bases). Between the trimmed V and J ends, which lost 0 bases and 9 bases, there was a span of 12 bases. The CDR3 has 14 residues. Germline V gene lookup returns CDR1 MNHEY and CDR2 SVGAGI. This CDR3 reads CASSYSRGEATIYF. For the CDR3, the DNA is TGTGCCAGCAGTTACTCCAGGGGTGAGGCCACCATATATTTT.

This chain links TRBV6-1 with TRBJ1-2; tentatively, D is TRBD1 (5 bases). The V end was cut by 5 bases, the J end by 4 bases, with 11 bases between. The CDR3 runs 13 residues. Germline CDR1 reads MNHNS; CDR2 reads SASEGT. The CDR3 region has the DNA TGTGCCAGCAGTAGGGACGGATGCTATGGCTACACCTTC. Translating it yields CASSRDGCYGYTF.

Turning to this clonotype: Likely a read error: the CDR3 ends without its conserved phenylalanine or tryptophan. The chain uses TRBV11-2 and TRBJ1-2; unclear D gene. This CDR3 comprises 13 residues. Germline values: CDR1 SGHAT, CDR2 FQNNGV. The CDR3 nucleotides read TGTGCCAGCAGCTTAGATGGGAACTATGTCTACACCTCC. Protein product: CASSLDGNYVYTS.